What follows are 4 T cell receptor beta chains derived from one specimen sequenced in a study of control samples from healthy donors and cancer patients (TCRdb year 2020). Library preparation employed the immunoSEQ multiplex PCR assay. TCRdb retrieved this table from immuneACCESS and kept in-frame rearrangements only. Not all clones are present; in checked studies, unresolved V genes account for under half, and no reason is known for the remainder. For this sample there are more than 10,000 clones; 90% to 95% appear just once. About 15% of the sample is in the top ten clones. Sequenced material: PBMCs. The origin of the receptors is an elderly man with lung cancer.

The rearrangement uses TRBV3-1 (or the pseudogene TRBV3-2) and TRBJ1-4; D not certain. The V gene lost 3 bases and the J gene lost 8 bases, with 7 bases spanning the gap. Looked up from germline, CDR1 is LGHDT and CDR2 is YNNKEL (reference sequence). There are 12 residues in the CDR3. This CDR3 is CASSHPGEKLFF. As DNA, the CDR3 is TGTGCCAGCAGCCACCCGGGAGAAAAACTGTTTTTT.

The chain uses TRBV6-6 and TRBJ2-2; maybe TRBD1 (6 bases). The CDR3 has 13 residues. The germline V gene has CDR1 MNHNY and CDR2 SVGAGI (reference sequence). V gave up 11 bases and J gave up 3 bases, with 13 bases separating them. The CDR3 here is CASRAGDTGELFF. The DNA of the CDR3 is TGTGCCTCCAGGGCAGGGGACACCGGGGAGCTGTTTTTT.

V usage is TRBV4-1 and J usage is TRBJ1-2; 9 nucleotides agree with TRBD1. Germline CDR1 is MGHRA and CDR2 is YSYEKL. CDR3 length equals 18 residues. Trimming at V came to 0 bases and at J to 3 bases, leaving 11 bases not matched to a gene. The CDR3 region has the DNA TGCGCCAGCAGCCAAGATGGAGATATCGGGGACAGGGACTATGGCTACACCTTC. Its protein is CASSQDGDIGDRDYGYTF.

J is TRBJ2-7 and V is TRBV10-3, with unresolved D. CDR1 ENHRY and CDR2 SYGVKD come from the germline V gene. CDR3 length equals 13 residues. V lost 10 bases to trimming and J lost 2 bases, with 15 bases between them. CDR3 sequence (DNA): TGTGCCACAGGACCCTCGAACCCCTACGAGCAGTACTTC. Its translation: CATGPSNPYEQYF.